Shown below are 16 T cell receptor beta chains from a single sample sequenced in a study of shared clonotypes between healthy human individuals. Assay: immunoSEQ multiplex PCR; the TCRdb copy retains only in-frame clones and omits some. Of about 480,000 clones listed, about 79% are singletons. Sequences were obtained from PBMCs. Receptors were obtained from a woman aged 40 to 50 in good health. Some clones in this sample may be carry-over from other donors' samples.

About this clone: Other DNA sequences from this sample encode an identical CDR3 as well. CDR3 in DNA: TGTGCCAGCAGCCGGGACAGGGGCAATCAGCCCCAGCATTTT. Its protein is CASSRDRGNQPQHF. V usage is TRBV7-8 and J usage is TRBJ1-5, with 9 bases lining up with TRBD1. The V gene end was trimmed by 5 bases and the J gene end by 2 bases; junction bases not matched to a gene: 1. Per germline, CDR1 SGHVS and CDR2 FQNEAQ. This CDR3 region has 14 residues.

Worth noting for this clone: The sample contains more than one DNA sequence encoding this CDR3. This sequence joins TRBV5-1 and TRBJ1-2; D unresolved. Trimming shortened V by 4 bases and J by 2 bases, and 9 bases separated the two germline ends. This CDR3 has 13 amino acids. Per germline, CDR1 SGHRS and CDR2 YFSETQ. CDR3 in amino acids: CASSLDKNYGYTF. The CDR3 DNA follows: TGCGCCAGCAGCCTCGACAAGAACTATGGCTACACCTTC.

CDR3 sequence reads: CASSTGLAGFSSNEQFF. The CDR3 nucleotides read TGTGCCAGCAGCACCGGACTAGCGGGATTTTCTAGCAATGAGCAGTTCTTC. V is TRBV5-6 and J is TRBJ2-1, with 12 bases lining up with TRBD2. The junction had 11 bases not matched to a gene; V was cut back by 4 bases and J by 6 bases. Germline V gene data show CDR1 as SGHDT and CDR2 as YYEEEE. The CDR3 runs to 17 residues.

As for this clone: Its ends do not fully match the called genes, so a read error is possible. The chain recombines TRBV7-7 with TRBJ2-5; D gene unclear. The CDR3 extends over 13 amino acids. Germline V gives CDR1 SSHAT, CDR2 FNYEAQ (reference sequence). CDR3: CASSLLTQETQYF. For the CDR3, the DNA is TGTGCTAGCAGCTTACTGACGCAAGAGACCCAGTACTTC.

The CDR3 loop is CATRRRTGGRLAGVIGEQYF. The CDR3 bases are TGCGCCACCCGACGAAGGACAGGGGGTAGGCTAGCGGGAGTGATTGGCGAGCAGTACTTC. The V gene is TRBV10-1, the J gene TRBJ2-5, with D perhaps being TRBD1 or TRBD2 (10 bases each). The better agreement between TRBJ2-7 and the DNA end casts doubt on the J call. The germline gives CDR1 WNHNN, CDR2 SYGVQD (reference sequence). This CDR3 is 20 amino acids long.

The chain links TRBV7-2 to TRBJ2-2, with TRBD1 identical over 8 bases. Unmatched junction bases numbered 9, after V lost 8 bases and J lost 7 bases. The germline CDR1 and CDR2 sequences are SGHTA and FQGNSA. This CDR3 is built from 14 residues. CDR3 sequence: CASGVTGANGELFF. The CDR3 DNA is TGTGCCAGCGGAGTGACAGGGGCAAACGGGGAGCTGTTTTTT.

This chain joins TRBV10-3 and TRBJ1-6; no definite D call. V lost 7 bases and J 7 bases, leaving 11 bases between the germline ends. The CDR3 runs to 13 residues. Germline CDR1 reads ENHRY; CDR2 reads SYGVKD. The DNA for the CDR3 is TGTGCCATCACGGGTGAGGCAAATTCACCCCTCCACTTT. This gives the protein CAITGEANSPLHF.

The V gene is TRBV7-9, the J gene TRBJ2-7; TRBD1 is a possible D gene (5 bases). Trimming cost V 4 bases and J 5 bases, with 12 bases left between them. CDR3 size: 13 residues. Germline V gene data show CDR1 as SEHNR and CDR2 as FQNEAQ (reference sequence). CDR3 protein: CASSSWGTNEQYF. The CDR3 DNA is TGTGCCAGCAGCTCTTGGGGCACCAACGAGCAGTACTTC.

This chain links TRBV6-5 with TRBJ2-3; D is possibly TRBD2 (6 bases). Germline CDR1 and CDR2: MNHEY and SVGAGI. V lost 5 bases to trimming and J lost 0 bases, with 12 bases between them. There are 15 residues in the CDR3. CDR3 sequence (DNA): TGTGCCAGCAGTCGGAGCGGGCATAGCACAGATACGCAGTATTTT. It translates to CASSRSGHSTDTQYF.

The DNA of the CDR3 is TGTGCCACCATCTCTGGGGCCAACGTCCTGACTTTC. Translation gives CATISGANVLTF. The chain recombines TRBV7-8 with TRBJ2-6; D gene uncertain. CDR3 size: 12 residues. Germline CDR1 SGHVS, CDR2 FQNEAQ. V was trimmed by 10 bases and J by 0 bases, leaving 4 bases between them. Using reference TRBV7-8 and TRBJ2-6 for the parts outside the CDR3, the full variable domain is GAGVSQSPRYKVAKRGQDVALRCDPISGHVSLFWYQQALGQGPEFLTYFQNEAQLDKSGLPSDRFFAERPEGSVSTLKIQRTQQEDSAVYLCATISGANVLTFGAGSRLTVL.

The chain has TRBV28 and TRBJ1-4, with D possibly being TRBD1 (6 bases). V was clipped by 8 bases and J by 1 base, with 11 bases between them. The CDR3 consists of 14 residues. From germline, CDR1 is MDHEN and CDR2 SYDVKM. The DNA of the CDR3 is TGTGCCAGCCTGGGGGGCATAACTAATGAAAAACTGTTTTTT. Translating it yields CASLGGITNEKLFF. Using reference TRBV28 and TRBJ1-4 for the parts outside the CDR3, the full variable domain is DVKVTQSSRYLVKRTGEKVFLECVQDMDHENMFWYRQDPGLGLRLIYFSYDVKMKEKGDIPEGYSVSREKKERFSLILESASTNQTSMYLCASLGGITNEKLFFGSGTQLSVL.

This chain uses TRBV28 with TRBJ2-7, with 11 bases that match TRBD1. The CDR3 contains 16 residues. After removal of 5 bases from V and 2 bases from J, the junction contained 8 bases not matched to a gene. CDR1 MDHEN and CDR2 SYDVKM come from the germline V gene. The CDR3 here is CASSDRDRGKTYEQYF. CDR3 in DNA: TGTGCCAGCAGTGACCGGGACAGGGGGAAAACCTACGAGCAGTACTTC.

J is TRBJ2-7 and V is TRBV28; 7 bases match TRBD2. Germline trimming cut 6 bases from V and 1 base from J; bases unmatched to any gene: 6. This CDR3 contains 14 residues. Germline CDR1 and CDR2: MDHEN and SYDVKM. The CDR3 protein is CASSPPGLSYEQYF. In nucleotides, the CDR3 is TGTGCCAGCAGCCCTCCGGGACTATCCTACGAGCAGTACTTC.

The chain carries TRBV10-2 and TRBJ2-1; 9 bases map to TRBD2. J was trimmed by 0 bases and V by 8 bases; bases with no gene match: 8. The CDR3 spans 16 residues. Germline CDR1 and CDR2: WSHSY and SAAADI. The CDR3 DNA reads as TGCGCCAGCTTGGGGGCTAGCGGGATCTCCTACAATGAGCAGTTCTTC. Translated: CASLGASGISYNEQFF.

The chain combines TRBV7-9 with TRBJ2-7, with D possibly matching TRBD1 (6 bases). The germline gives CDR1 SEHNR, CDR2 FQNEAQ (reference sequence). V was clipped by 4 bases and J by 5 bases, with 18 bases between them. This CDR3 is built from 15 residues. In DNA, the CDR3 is TGTGCCAGCAGCTCAAAACAGGGACAAATCCACGAGCAGTACTTC. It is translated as CASSSKQGQIHEQYF. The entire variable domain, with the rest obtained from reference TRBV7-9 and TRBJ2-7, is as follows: DTGVSQNPRHKITKRGQNVTFRCDPISEHNRLYWYRQTLGQGPEFLTYFQNEAQLEKSRLLSDRFSAERPKGSFSTLEIQRTEQGDSAMYLCASSSKQGQIHEQYFGPGTRLTVT.

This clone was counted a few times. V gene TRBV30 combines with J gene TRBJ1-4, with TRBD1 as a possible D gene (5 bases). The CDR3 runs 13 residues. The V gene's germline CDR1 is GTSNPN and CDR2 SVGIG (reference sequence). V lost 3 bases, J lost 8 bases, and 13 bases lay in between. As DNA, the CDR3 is TGTGCCTGGAGCCGCCAGGGAGGGGAAAAACTGTTTTTT. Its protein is CAWSRQGGEKLFF.